The TCR beta chain described here comes from a study of blood T cell repertoires in COVID-19. CDR1 is SGHDN and CDR2 is FVKESK in the germline V gene. The CDR3 spans 16 residues. V lost 2 bases, J lost 6 bases, and 17 bases lay in between. Repertoires were generated with immunoSEQ multiplex PCR, while TCRdb's copy carries only in-frame clones and drops some. This table holds 330,000 or so clones, over 70% found once. The sequence came from a man aged 25 to 40 who had recovered from COVID-19. Input material: PBMCs or T cells enriched from blood (not recorded which). The V call is TRBV14, the J call TRBJ2-1, with D perhaps matching TRBD2 (6 bases). Here the CDR3 DNA reads TGTGCCAGCAGCCAATCCGGGGGACTGACGGGCAATGAGCAGTTCTTC. This translates into CASSQSGGLTGNEQFF. The whole variable domain, filled in from reference TRBV14 and TRBJ2-1, reads EAGVTQFPSHSVIEKGQTVTLRCDPISGHDNLYWYRRVMGKEIKFLLHFVKESKQDESGMPNNRFLAERTGGTYSTLKVQPAELEDSGVYFCASSQSGGLTGNEQFFGPGTRLTVL.